This T cell receptor (beta chain) was sequenced during a study of T cell repertoires in cytomegalovirus infection. Study-wide background: Indicated by public TCR beta signatures were CMV infection and matching HLA type. Study findings and constraints: Dominating the ex vivo response were HLA-C-restricted CMV-specific TCR beta clonotypes.

As regards this clonotype: Its specificity is unknown.

CDR1 and CDR2 from the germline V gene are SQVTM and ANQGSEA. This CDR3 has 12 residues. V shed 3 bases and J shed 1 base, with 7 bases lying between them. MiXCR, applied by TCRdb to the reads, yields one record per CDR3 protein. The sample has 150,000 to 180,000 distinct CDR3 sequences; around 22% are singletons. The receptor was isolated from a human donor in good health (CMV status not recorded). Some clones in this sample may be carry-over from other donors' samples. Sequences were obtained from PBMCs. This rearrangement joins TRBV29-1 to TRBJ2-7, with D possibly being TRBD1 (6 bases). The CDR3 bases are TGCAGCGTTGAGGGGGCTTCCTACGAGCAGTACTTC. The encoded protein is CSVEGASYEQYF.